Each of the 21 T cell receptor beta chains below was sequenced from the same sample in a study of OX40 agonist ivuxolimab in advanced cancers. The assay was immunoSEQ multiplex PCR, and TCRdb's table has in-frame clones only and misses some. The sample includes some 41,000 clones, about 89% seen only once; the top ten take 0.45% to 0.65%. Sample: CD4+ or CD8+ T cells sorted from blood, taken in a trial of the OX40 agonist ivuxolimab. The source of these receptors is an adult with an advanced solid tumor such as melanoma, head and neck, liver or kidney cancer.

The chain combines TRBV9 with TRBJ2-3; 8 positions match TRBD2. CDR1 is SGDLS and CDR2 is YYNGEE in the germline V gene. The trim removed 0 bases at V and 11 bases at J, leaving 20 bases unmatched. The CDR3 spans 18 residues. CDR3 in amino acids: CASSVATGGPGLGEKQYF. CDR3 nucleotides: TGTGCCAGCAGCGTAGCTACGGGGGGTCCGGGACTAGGGGAAAAGCAGTATTTT.

The CDR3 spells CASSQARGDGANVLTF. CDR3 nucleotide sequence: TGTGCCAGCAGCCAGGCTAGGGGAGACGGGGCCAACGTCCTGACTTTC. The chain couples TRBV4-2 to TRBJ2-6; either TRBD1 or TRBD2 may fit D (5 bases each). Germline-derived CDR1 and CDR2 are LGHNA and YNFKEQ. V was cut by 3 bases and J by 4 bases, with 13 bases left in between. There are 16 residues in the CDR3.

The V call is TRBV5-1, the J call TRBJ2-2, with D unresolved. V lost 4 bases and J 4 bases, leaving 8 bases between the germline ends. CDR1 is SGHRS and CDR2 is YFSETQ in the germline V gene. CDR3 length: 13 residues. CDR3: CASSALTTGELFF. CDR3 coding DNA: TGCGCCAGCAGCGCCCTGACCACCGGGGAGCTGTTTTTT.

This chain connects TRBV13 to TRBJ2-1, with 9 nucleotides matching TRBD2. Germline V gene data show CDR1 as PRHDT and CDR2 as FYEKMQ (reference sequence). J lost 5 bases, V lost 1 base, and 6 bases had no gene match. This CDR3 has 16 amino acids. Written as DNA, the CDR3 is TGTGCCAGCAGCTTAGTTTCGCGGGGGGGCCACAATGAGCAGTTCTTC. It encodes CASSLVSRGGHNEQFF.

The gene calls are TRBV9 and TRBJ2-3; D call uncertain. Trimming took 0 bases from V and 0 from J, leaving 11 bases between them. The V gene's germline CDR1 is SGDLS and CDR2 YYNGEE. The CDR3 is made up of 16 amino acids. The CDR3 nucleotides are TGTGCCAGCAGCGTAGGAGGAAGTGACAGCACAGATACGCAGTATTTT. This gives the protein CASSVGGSDSTDTQYF.

This clone was seen only a few times. The genes are TRBV6-6 and TRBJ1-5, with D unclear. The CDR3 is 15 amino acids. CDR1 MNHNY and CDR2 SVGAGI come from the germline V gene (reference sequence). Trimming stripped 2 bases from V and 0 bases from J, with 8 bases between. The CDR3 nucleotides are TGTGCCAGCAGTTACATGTGGGCTAGCAATCAGCCCCAGCATTTT. Its translation: CASSYMWASNQPQHF.

The chain combines TRBV21-1 with TRBJ2-7. TRBV21-1 is classified as a pseudogene. This CDR3 contains 18 residues. The CDR3 loop reads CASSKTRKEKVRAYEQYF. CDR3 sequence (DNA): TGTGCCAGCAGCAAAACCCGGAAGGAGAAAGTTAGGGCCTACGAGCAGTACTTC.

The rearrangement joins TRBV9 to TRBJ2-2; no firm D call. There are 15 residues in the CDR3. CDR1 and CDR2 from the germline V gene are SGDLS and YYNGEE. Trimming stripped 0 bases from V and 5 bases from J, with 11 bases between. The CDR3 reads CASSVAGRTTGELFF. DNA for the CDR3: TGTGCCAGCAGCGTAGCGGGCAGAACGACCGGGGAGCTGTTTTTT.

The chain carries TRBV29-1 and TRBJ2-7; TRBD1 aligns across 7 bases. This CDR3 is 15 amino acids long. Germline values: CDR1 SQVTM, CDR2 ANQGSEA. Trimming at V came to 3 bases and at J to 7 bases, leaving 15 bases not matched to a gene. Here the CDR3 reads CSVEVRQGRTEEQYF. CDR3 DNA: TGCAGCGTTGAGGTCAGACAGGGAAGGACGGAAGAGCAGTACTTC.

CDR3 nucleotides: TGTGCCAGCAGCGTGAACTCAGGCAAAACGGCCGGTGGCTACACCTTC. It encodes CASSVNSGKTAGGYTF. The chain employs TRBV2 and TRBJ1-2; D call uncertain. Germline V CDR1 and CDR2: SNHLY, FYNNEI. The CDR3 totals 16 residues. The V end was cut by 6 bases, the J end by 7 bases, with 24 bases between.

V is TRBV5-4 and J is TRBJ2-7, with 9 bases lining up with TRBD1. Germline trimming cut 0 bases from V and 2 bases from J; bases unmatched to any gene: 3. Germline lookup yields CDR1 SGHNT and CDR2 YYREEE (reference sequence). The CDR3 contains 15 residues. The CDR3 reads CASSLGGTGPYEQYF. The CDR3 region has the DNA TGTGCCAGCAGCTTGGGCGGGACAGGGCCCTACGAGCAGTACTTC.

This clone came up once. This chain connects TRBV5-1 to TRBJ2-5; a possible D gene is TRBD1 (5 bases). This CDR3 contains 16 residues. V dropped 0 bases and J dropped 5 bases, with 17 bases sitting between them. Germline lookup yields CDR1 SGHRS and CDR2 YFSETQ. CDR3 DNA sequence: TGCGCCAGCAGCTTGGCCGGGCCCTCGAAGGGGGAGACCCAGTACTTC. Translating gives CASSLAGPSKGETQYF.

The chain links TRBV5-1 to TRBJ2-2; D remains unclear. Trimming took off 0 bases at V and 4 bases at J, with 10 bases between the two ends. CDR3 length: 15 amino acids. Germline loops: CDR1 SGHRS, CDR2 YFSETQ. The CDR3 DNA sequence: TGCGCCAGCAGCTTGGGGCTAGTCTCCACCGGGGAGCTGTTTTTT. This codes for CASSLGLVSTGELFF.

In the case of this clone: Since no conserved phenylalanine or tryptophan closes the CDR3, a read error is the likely cause. The gene calls are TRBV4-1 and TRBJ1-6; tentative D call: TRBD1 (6 bases). The V gene lost 0 bases and the J gene lost 0 bases, with 9 bases spanning the gap. This CDR3 has 17 residues. Germline values: CDR1 MGHRA, CDR2 YSYEKL. The CDR3 DNA reads as TGCGCCAGCAGCCAAGACAACAGGGTCTCCTATAATTCACCCCTCCACCTT. Translated: CASSQDNRVSYNSPLHL.

As concerns this clone: The conserved closing phenylalanine or tryptophan is absent in this CDR3, likely reflecting a read error. The DNA is left out, because the CDR3 cannot be placed on it with certainty; the CDR3 is given as TCRdb lists it. The chain has TRBV15 and TRBJ2-7; the table calls TRBD2, which could not be checked here. The CDR3 length is 8 residues, termini included. Germline V lookup: CDR1 LNHNV, CDR2 YYDKDF (reference sequence). CDR3 amino acids: CATASMPK.

The chain links TRBV10-3 to TRBJ2-2; D is uncertain. CDR1 and CDR2 (germline): ENHRY, SYGVKD. The CDR3 is 12 amino acids. V gave up 3 bases and J gave up 6 bases, with 5 bases separating them. CDR3 in amino acids: CAISDGPGELFF. The DNA of the CDR3 is TGTGCCATCAGTGACGGCCCCGGGGAGCTGTTTTTT.

The genes are TRBV15 and TRBJ2-2; 9 bases map to TRBD1. V was clipped by 6 bases and J by 1 base; unmatched bases: 3. The length of the CDR3 is 15 residues. Germline V gives CDR1 LNHNV, CDR2 YYDKDF (reference sequence). The CDR3 region is CATSQGQGNTGELFF. CDR3 sequence (DNA): TGTGCCACCAGTCAGGGACAGGGGAACACCGGGGAGCTGTTTTTT.

The chain joins TRBV5-1 to TRBJ1-5; D gene ambiguous. Germline values: CDR1 SGHRS, CDR2 YFSETQ. V was trimmed by 3 bases and J by 1 base, leaving 8 bases between them. The CDR3 length is 14 residues. The CDR3 DNA is TGCGCCAGCAGCTCAGGAGACAGCAATCAGCCCCAGCATTTT. It specifies CASSSGDSNQPQHF. Filled out from reference TRBV5-1 and TRBJ1-5, the complete variable domain reads KAGVTQTPRYLIKTRGQQVTLSCSPISGHRSVSWYQQTPGQGLQFLFEYFSETQRNKGNFPGRFSGRQFSNSRSEMNVSTLELGDSALYLCASSSGDSNQPQHFGDGTRLSIL.

The chain carries TRBV6-6 and TRBJ1-2, with 9 bases identical to TRBD1. There are 13 residues in the CDR3. The V gene's germline CDR1 is MNHNY and CDR2 SVGAGI (reference sequence). The V and J ends lost 5 bases and 6 bases, in that order; junction bases with no gene match: 4. CDR3: CASSPGTGNGYTF. For the CDR3, the DNA is TGTGCCAGCAGTCCCGGGACAGGGAATGGCTACACCTTC.

The chain joins TRBV7-2 to TRBJ2-5; D is undetermined. The length of the CDR3 is 11 residues. Germline assignment: CDR1 SGHTA and CDR2 FQGNSA. Deletions cut 5 bases from V and 8 bases from J, with 9 bases between. CDR3 in amino acids: CASSPPGTQYF. The CDR3 DNA reads TGTGCCAGCAGCCCCCCAGGTACCCAGTACTTC.

The CDR3 DNA follows: TGTGCCAGCAGCCCTCTTAGTGGGGGGGTAGAGACCCAGTACTTC. This gives the protein CASSPLSGGVETQYF. The chain couples TRBV7-9 to TRBJ2-5; the match to TRBD2 covers 7 bases. The V segment lost 5 bases and the J segment 4 bases; nucleotides outside the gene matches: 10. This CDR3 comprises 15 residues. CDR1 SEHNR and CDR2 FQNEAQ come from the germline V gene (reference sequence).